This TCR beta chain was obtained from a study of identical twins. MiXCR, applied by TCRdb to the 5' RACE reads, yields one record per CDR3 protein. In the table there are around 1.7 million distinct CDR3 sequences, about 32% of which are singletons. This clonotype was seen more than once but under ten times. The sequencing input was cord blood. This receptor was identified in a newborn girl in good health.

The CDR3 DNA reads TGTGCCAGCAGCCACAGAGGGGTTGAAGCTTTCTTT. Residues: CASSHRGVEAFF. The genes are TRBV3-1 and TRBJ1-1, with D possibly being TRBD1 (5 bases). The CDR3 loop spans 12 amino acids. Germline CDR1 and CDR2: LGHDT and YNNKEL (reference sequence). With 3 bases removed from V and 7 bases from J, the gap between germline ends came to 9 bases.